The 18 T cell receptor beta chains listed next were all sequenced from one sample in a study of blood T cell repertoires in COVID-19. Measured with immunoSEQ multiplex PCR; TCRdb has only the in-frame clones, and not every one. The sample gives around 180,000 clones, approximately 88% of which show up once; 4% is in the top ten. Sequencing was performed on peripheral blood. Receptor source: a woman younger than 45 with acute or convalescent COVID-19.

The CDR3 protein is CASRTGVNTGELFF. The DNA of the CDR3 is TGTGCCAGCAGAACGGGGGTGAACACCGGGGAGCTGTTTTTT. The V and J genes are TRBV5-6 and TRBJ2-2; possible D gene TRBD2, 6 bases. Trimming pared 5 bases from V and 1 base from J, leaving 9 bases between. The CDR3 runs 14 residues. CDR1 and CDR2 (germline): SGHDT, YYEEEE.

The chain recombines TRBV6-5 with TRBJ1-1; D gene ambiguous. CDR1 and CDR2 from the germline V gene are MNHEY and SVGAGI. V gave up 2 bases and J gave up 3 bases, with 13 bases separating them. The CDR3 has 15 amino acids. This CDR3 reads CASSYRVQPHTEAFF. In nucleotides, the CDR3 is TGTGCCAGCAGTTACAGAGTCCAACCGCACACTGAAGCTTTCTTT.

Note on this clone: The sample holds other DNA sequences that translate to the same CDR3. The rearrangement uses TRBV18 and TRBJ2-2, with TRBD1 matching 9 bases. Germline CDR1 and CDR2: KGHSH and LQKENI. The CDR3 totals 15 residues. J gave up 4 bases and V 6 bases, and 6 bases lay outside the gene matches. The CDR3 loop is CASSPPGQGTGELFF. In DNA, the CDR3 is TGTGCCAGCTCTCCGCCGGGACAGGGCACCGGGGAGCTGTTTTTT.

This rearrangement joins TRBV20-1 to TRBJ1-2; no clear D gene. Trimming removed 3 bases at V and 1 base at J, with 12 bases between. This CDR3 has 14 amino acids. The V gene's germline CDR1 is DFQATT and CDR2 SNEGSKA (reference sequence). The CDR3 region has the DNA TGCAGTGCTAGTCAACGGGGTAGTAACTATGGCTACACCTTC. This codes for CSASQRGSNYGYTF.

CDR3 in DNA: TGTGCCACCAGTGGTGTAGCGCCGTACAATGAGCAGTTCTTC. Encoded protein: CATSGVAPYNEQFF. This rearrangement joins TRBV24-1 to TRBJ2-1; maybe TRBD2 (5 bases). CDR1 and CDR2 from the germline V gene are KGHDR and SFDVKD. Trimming stripped 5 bases from V and 4 bases from J, with 11 bases between. There are 14 residues in the CDR3.

The chain carries TRBV19 and TRBJ2-1, with 12 bases that match TRBD2. Germline CDR1 and CDR2: LNHDA and SQIVND (reference sequence). The J segment lost 0 bases and the V segment lost 5 bases, leaving 8 bases of the junction unmatched. The CDR3 contains 18 residues. The CDR3 sequence is CASSVGLAGIGSYNEQFF. For the CDR3, the DNA is TGTGCCAGTAGTGTTGGACTAGCGGGAATCGGCTCCTACAATGAGCAGTTCTTC.

As concerns this clone: The same CDR3 can be traced to other DNA sequences in this sample. This sequence joins TRBV6-5 and TRBJ2-7; no clear D. CDR3 length equals 13 residues. The germline V gene encodes CDR1 MNHEY and CDR2 SVGAGI. Trimming shortened V by 2 bases and J by 2 bases, and 7 bases separated the two germline ends. CDR3 DNA sequence: TGTGCCAGCAGTTACCGCCAGACCTACGAGCAGTACTTC. Translated, it gives CASSYRQTYEQYF.

The chain's CDR3 is CASSQDWSGPTYEQYF. CDR3 bases: TGTGCCAGCAGCCAAGATTGGAGCGGGCCTACCTACGAGCAGTACTTC. The J gene is TRBJ2-7, the V gene TRBV4-2; D may be TRBD2 (6 bases). The V and J ends lost 0 bases and 2 bases respectively, with 14 bases between them. The CDR3 runs 16 residues. Per the germline V gene, CDR1 is LGHNA and CDR2 is YNFKEQ.

As DNA, the CDR3 is TGTGCCAGCTCACAGAGACTAGCGGGGACCGGGGAGCTGTTTTTT. This gives the protein CASSQRLAGTGELFF. The J gene is TRBJ2-2, the V gene TRBV18; 11 bases line up with TRBD2. The germline CDR1 and CDR2 sequences are KGHSH and LQKENI. The CDR3 has 15 amino acids. V gave up 4 bases and J gave up 5 bases; unmatched junction bases: 3.

The chain joins TRBV7-3 to TRBJ2-2; D is possibly TRBD1 (6 bases). Germline CDR1 and CDR2: SGHTA and FQGTGA. V dropped 5 bases and J dropped 5 bases, with 9 bases sitting between them. This CDR3 has 13 amino acids. DNA of the CDR3: TGTGCCAGCAGCGCTAGGGGGACCGGGGAGCTGTTTTTT. Its translation: CASSARGTGELFF.

This chain joins TRBV5-1 and TRBJ1-1; D is unresolved. Trimming removed 1 base at V and 1 base at J, with 5 bases between. Germline V gene lookup returns CDR1 SGHRS and CDR2 YFSETQ. The CDR3 is 13 residues long. CDR3 in amino acids: CASSLFGNTEAFF. CDR3 DNA: TGCGCCAGCAGCTTGTTCGGGAACACTGAAGCTTTCTTT.

The chain employs TRBV3-1 (or the pseudogene TRBV3-2) and TRBJ1-2; maybe TRBD1 (6 bases). Trimming took 0 bases from V and 6 from J, leaving 17 bases between them. Germline assignment: CDR1 LGHDT and CDR2 YNNKEL (reference sequence). The CDR3 is 16 amino acids. The CDR3 sequence is CASSQDRGRGENGYTF. The CDR3 bases are TGTGCCAGCAGCCAAGATAGGGGCAGGGGAGAAAATGGCTACACCTTC.

The chain recombines TRBV7-9 with TRBJ2-1, with 14 bases aligning to TRBD2. V gave up 2 bases and J gave up 7 bases; unmatched junction bases: 13. This CDR3 has 19 residues. CDR1 and CDR2 from the germline V gene are SEHNR and FQNEAQ (reference sequence). CDR3 sequence (DNA): TGTGCCAGCAGCTTACCGAGGGAGACTAGCGGGAGGGCCGTAAATGAGCAGTTCTTC. Protein sequence: CASSLPRETSGRAVNEQFF.

Here the CDR3 DNA reads TGTGCAAGTCACCCCCGGAGCCCCGCGTCCACAGATACGCAGTATTTT. It specifies CASHPRSPASTDTQYF. This rearrangement joins TRBV12-2 to TRBJ2-3; TRBD2 is the table's D call, not checked against the DNA. TRBV12-2 is a listed pseudogene. The CDR3 sequence is 16 residues long.

The chain recombines TRBV12-3 or TRBV12-4 with TRBJ2-5, with a possible D match to TRBD2 (5 bases). The CDR3 has 13 amino acids. The V end was cut by 9 bases, the J end by 1 base, with 12 bases between. The CDR3 region has the DNA TGTGCCAGTCGCCGCGGACTCCAAGAGACCCAGTACTTC. Translating it yields CASRRGLQETQYF.

The chain employs TRBV4-2 and TRBJ2-3, with D maybe TRBD2 (5 bases). CDR1 is LGHNA and CDR2 is YNFKEQ in the germline V gene. V lost 0 bases to trimming and J lost 14 bases, with 18 bases between them. The CDR3 contains 14 residues. CDR3 protein: CASSQELAGPRAYF. DNA of the CDR3: TGTGCCAGCAGCCAAGAGCTTGCGGGCCCTAGGGCGTATTTT.

The chain is built from TRBV6-6 and TRBJ1-2; the D is unclear. The CDR3 covers 10 residues. From germline, CDR1 is MNHNY and CDR2 SVGAGI (reference sequence). Between the trimmed V and J ends, which lost 6 bases and 5 bases, there was a span of 4 bases. Written as DNA, the CDR3 is TGTGCCAGCAGCCAGTATGGCTACACCTTC. This sequence encodes CASSQYGYTF.

The CDR3 coding sequence is TGTGCCAGCAGTTTGTCGGGACTAGCGGGATCTGGCCCCTACAATGAGCAGTTCTTC. Translation gives CASSLSGLAGSGPYNEQFF. The chain uses TRBV27 and TRBJ2-1, with TRBD2 matching over 13 bases. V was clipped by 3 bases and J by 2 bases; unmatched bases: 10. The CDR3 loop spans 19 amino acids. The germline gives CDR1 MNHEY, CDR2 SMNVEV (reference sequence).